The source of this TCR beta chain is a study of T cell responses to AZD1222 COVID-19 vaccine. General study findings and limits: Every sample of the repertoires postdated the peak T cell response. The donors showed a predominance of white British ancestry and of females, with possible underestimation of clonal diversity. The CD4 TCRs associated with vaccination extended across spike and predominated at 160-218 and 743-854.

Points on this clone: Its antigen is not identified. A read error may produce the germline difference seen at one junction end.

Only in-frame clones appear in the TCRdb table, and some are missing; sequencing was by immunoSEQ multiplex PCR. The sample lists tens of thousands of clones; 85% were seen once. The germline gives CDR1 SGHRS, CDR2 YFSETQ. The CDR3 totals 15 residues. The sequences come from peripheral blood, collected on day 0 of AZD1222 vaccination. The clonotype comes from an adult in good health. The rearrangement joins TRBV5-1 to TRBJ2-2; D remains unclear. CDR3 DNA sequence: TGCGCCAGCACCTTGGTCCCAGGCTCCACCGGGGAGCTGTTTTTT. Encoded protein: CASTLVPGSTGELFF.